A single T cell receptor (beta chain) is shown here with its context. This entry comes from a study of blood T cell repertoires in COVID-19. Authors' data handling: Quantification of nucleated cells was approximated via reference gene primer amplification. Libraries were prepared by immunoSEQ multiplex PCR; TCRdb keeps only in-frame clonotypes and omits some of them. That table supplies the V and J calls and clone size; D and trimming were determined from the DNA. The data show approximately 20,000 clones, roughly 84% seen once. CDR1 SGHRS and CDR2 YFSETQ come from the germline V gene. V shed 4 bases and J 5 bases; nucleotides not matched to a gene: 12. The CDR3 sequence is 17 residues long.

The sequence derives from a human donor with active COVID-19. The donor label of this sample is uncertain. This chain uses TRBV5-1 with TRBJ2-3, with 11 bases aligning to TRBD2. Sequencing was done on a sample of peripheral blood. CDR3 protein: CASSITTSGSGIDTQYF. The CDR3 region has the DNA TGCGCCAGCAGCATCACCACTAGCGGGAGTGGGATAGATACGCAGTATTTT.